The table lists the clone carrying this T cell receptor (beta chain) with a count of one. What it binds is unknown. This specimen includes other DNA sequences encoding the same CDR3. The sample originates from a study of Ad26.COV2.S vaccination and SARS-CoV-2 variants. The wider study: The donor belonged to the COV1001 Ad26.COV2.S trial arm.

Treatment: over 15 received Ad26.COV2.S at low or high dose, single or two shots; 5 received placebo; per-sample allocation not given. Samples came from day 63 after the first vaccine or placebo injection. Expression of Wuhan-strain SARS-CoV-2 spike came from the Ad26 vector that formed the vaccine. Broader study findings: Vaccine recipients posted higher spike-specific TCR breadth than their placebo counterparts.

V was trimmed by 1 base and J by 3 bases, leaving 7 bases between them. CDR1 and CDR2 from the germline V gene are SGHRS and YFSETQ. This CDR3 region has 13 residues. Sequencing used immunoSEQ multiplex PCR; TCRdb keeps in-frame clones, though not all of them. The sample has some 390,000 clones; about nine tenths are singletons. The chain carries TRBV5-1 and TRBJ1-1; D perhaps matches TRBD1 (5 bases). This TCR was sampled from a person between 18 and 59 years old who received the Ad26.COV2.S COVID-19 vaccine or a placebo. The sample was peripheral blood, taken in a trial of Ad26.COV2.S vaccine versus placebo. CDR3 protein: CASSLQGDTEAFF. The CDR3 DNA reads TGCGCCAGCAGCTTGCAGGGAGACACTGAAGCTTTCTTT.